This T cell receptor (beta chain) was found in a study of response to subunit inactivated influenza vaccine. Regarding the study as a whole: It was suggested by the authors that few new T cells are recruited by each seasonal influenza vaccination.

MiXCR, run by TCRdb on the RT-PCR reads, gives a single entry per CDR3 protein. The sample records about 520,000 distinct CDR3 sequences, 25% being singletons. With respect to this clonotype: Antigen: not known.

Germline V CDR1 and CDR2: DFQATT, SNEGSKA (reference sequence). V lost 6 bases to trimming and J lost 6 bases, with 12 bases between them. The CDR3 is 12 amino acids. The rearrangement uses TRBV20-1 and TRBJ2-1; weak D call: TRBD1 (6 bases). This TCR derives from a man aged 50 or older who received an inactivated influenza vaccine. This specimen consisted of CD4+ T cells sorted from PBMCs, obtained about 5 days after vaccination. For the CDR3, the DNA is TGCAGTGCGCAGGGGCAGTTCAATGAGCAGTTCTTC. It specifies CSAQGQFNEQFF.